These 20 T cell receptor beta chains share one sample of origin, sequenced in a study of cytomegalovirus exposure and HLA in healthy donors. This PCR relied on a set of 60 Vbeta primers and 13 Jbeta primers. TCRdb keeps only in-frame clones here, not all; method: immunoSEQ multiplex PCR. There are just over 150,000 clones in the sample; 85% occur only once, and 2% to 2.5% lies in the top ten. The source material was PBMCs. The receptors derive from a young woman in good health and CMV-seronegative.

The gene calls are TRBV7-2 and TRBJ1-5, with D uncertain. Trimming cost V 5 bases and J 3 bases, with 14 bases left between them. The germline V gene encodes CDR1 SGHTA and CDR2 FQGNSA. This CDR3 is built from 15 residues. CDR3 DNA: TGTGCCAGCAGCCGTGGAGGACGCGACAATCAGCCCCAGCATTTT. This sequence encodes CASSRGGRDNQPQHF.

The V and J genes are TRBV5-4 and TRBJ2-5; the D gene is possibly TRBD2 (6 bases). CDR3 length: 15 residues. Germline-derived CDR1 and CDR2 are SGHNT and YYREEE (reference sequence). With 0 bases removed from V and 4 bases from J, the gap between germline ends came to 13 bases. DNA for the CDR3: TGTGCCAGCAGCTTGGTGGCAGCCGGGGGAGAGACCCAGTACTTC. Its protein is CASSLVAAGGETQYF. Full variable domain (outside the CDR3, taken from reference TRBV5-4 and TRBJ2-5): ETGVTQSPTHLIKTRGQQVTLRCSSQSGHNTVSWYQQALGQGPQFIFQYYREEENGRGNFPPRFSGLQFPNYSSELNVNALELDDSALYLCASSLVAAGGETQYFGPGTRLLVL.

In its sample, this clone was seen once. This chain's CDR3 is CASSLVGSRGASEAFF. The DNA for the CDR3 is TGTGCCAGCAGCCTCGTAGGTTCTCGGGGGGCGTCTGAAGCTTTCTTT. The chain has TRBV4-2 and TRBJ1-1; possibly TRBD1 for D (6 bases). The germline V and J ends were trimmed by 4 bases and 6 bases, with 21 bases remaining between them. Germline V gives CDR1 LGHNA, CDR2 YNFKEQ. This CDR3 has 16 residues.

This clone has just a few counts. CDR3 in amino acids: CASRRAGTNYGYTF. The CDR3 coding sequence is TGTGCCAGCAGGCGGGCGGGTACTAACTATGGCTACACCTTC. J is TRBJ1-2 and V is TRBV28; D gene uncertain. The V gene lost 6 bases and the J gene lost 0 bases, with 11 bases spanning the gap. Germline V gene lookup returns CDR1 MDHEN and CDR2 SYDVKM. The CDR3 consists of 14 residues.

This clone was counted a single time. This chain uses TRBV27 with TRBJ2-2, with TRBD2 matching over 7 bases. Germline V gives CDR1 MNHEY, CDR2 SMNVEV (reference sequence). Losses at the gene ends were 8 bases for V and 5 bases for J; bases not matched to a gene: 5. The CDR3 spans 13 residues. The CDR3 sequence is CASSTGGTGELFF. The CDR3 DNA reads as TGTGCCAGCTCCACCGGGGGGACCGGGGAGCTGTTTTTT.

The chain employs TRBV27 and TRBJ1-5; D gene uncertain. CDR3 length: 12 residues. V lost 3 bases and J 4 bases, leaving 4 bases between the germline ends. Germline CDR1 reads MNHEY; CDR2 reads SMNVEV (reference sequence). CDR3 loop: CASSFQNQPQHF. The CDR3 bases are TGTGCCAGCAGTTTTCAGAATCAGCCCCAGCATTTT.

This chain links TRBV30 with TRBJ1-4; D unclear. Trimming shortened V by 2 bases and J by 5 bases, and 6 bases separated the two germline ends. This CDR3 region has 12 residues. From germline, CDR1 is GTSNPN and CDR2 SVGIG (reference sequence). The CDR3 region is CAWSPQNEKLFF. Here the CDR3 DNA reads TGTGCCTGGAGTCCACAAAATGAAAAACTGTTTTTT.

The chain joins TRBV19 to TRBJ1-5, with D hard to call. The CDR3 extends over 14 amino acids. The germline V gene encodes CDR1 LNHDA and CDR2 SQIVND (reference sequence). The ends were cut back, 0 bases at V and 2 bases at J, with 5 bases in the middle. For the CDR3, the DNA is TGTGCCAGTAGTATAGAAGTAGGCAATCAGCCCCAGCATTTT. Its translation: CASSIEVGNQPQHF.

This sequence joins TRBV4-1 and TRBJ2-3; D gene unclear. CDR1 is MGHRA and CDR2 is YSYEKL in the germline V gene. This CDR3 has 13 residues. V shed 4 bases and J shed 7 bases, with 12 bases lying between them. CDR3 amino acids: CASSRNEENTQYF. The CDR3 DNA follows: TGCGCCAGCAGCCGAAACGAGGAGAATACGCAGTATTTT.

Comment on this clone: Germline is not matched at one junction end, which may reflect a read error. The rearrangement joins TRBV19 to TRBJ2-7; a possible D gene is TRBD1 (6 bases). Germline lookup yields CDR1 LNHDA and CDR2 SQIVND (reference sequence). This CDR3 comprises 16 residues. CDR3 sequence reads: CASSPKPGDVSHEQYF. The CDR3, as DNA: TGTGCCAGTAGTCCAAAACCAGGGGACGTCTCCCACGAGCAGTACTTC.

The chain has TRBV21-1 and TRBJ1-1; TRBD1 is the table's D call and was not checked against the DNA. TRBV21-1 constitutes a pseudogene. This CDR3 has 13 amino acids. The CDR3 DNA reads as TGTGCCAGCAGCGGCCAGGGGGCTGATGAAGCTTTCTTT. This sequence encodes CASSGQGADEAFF.

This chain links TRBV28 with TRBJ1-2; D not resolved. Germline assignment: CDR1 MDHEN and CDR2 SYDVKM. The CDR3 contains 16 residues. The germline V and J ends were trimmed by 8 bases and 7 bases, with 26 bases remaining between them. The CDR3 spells CASVPEPAGNLAGYTF. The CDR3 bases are TGTGCCAGCGTTCCGGAGCCGGCGGGTAATCTGGCTGGCTACACCTTC.

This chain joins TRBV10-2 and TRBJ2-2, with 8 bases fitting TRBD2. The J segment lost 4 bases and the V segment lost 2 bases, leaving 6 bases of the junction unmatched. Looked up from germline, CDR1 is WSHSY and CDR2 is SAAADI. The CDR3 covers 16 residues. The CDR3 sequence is CASSEGIAGTTGELFF. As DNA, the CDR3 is TGCGCCAGCAGTGAGGGGATAGCGGGGACCACCGGGGAGCTGTTTTTT.

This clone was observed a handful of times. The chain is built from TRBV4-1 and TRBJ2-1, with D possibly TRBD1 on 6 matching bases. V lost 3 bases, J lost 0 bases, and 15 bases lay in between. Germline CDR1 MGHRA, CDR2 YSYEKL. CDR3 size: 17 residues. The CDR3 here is CASSHSSRGSSYNEQFF. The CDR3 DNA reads TGCGCCAGCAGCCATTCCAGCAGGGGTAGCTCCTACAATGAGCAGTTCTTC.

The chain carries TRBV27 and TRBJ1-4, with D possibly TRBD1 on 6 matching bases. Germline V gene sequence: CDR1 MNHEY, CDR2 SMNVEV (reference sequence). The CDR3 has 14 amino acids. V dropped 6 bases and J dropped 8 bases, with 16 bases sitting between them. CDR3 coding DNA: TGTGCCAGCAGGGGAAACAGGGTCTGGGAAAAACTGTTTTTT. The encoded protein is CASRGNRVWEKLFF.

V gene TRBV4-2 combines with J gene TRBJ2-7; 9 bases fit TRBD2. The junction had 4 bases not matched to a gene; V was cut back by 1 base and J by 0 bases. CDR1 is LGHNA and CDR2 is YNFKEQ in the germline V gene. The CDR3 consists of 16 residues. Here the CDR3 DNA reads TGTGCCAGCAGCCAAGGACTAGCGGTAAACTCCTACGAGCAGTACTTC. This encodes CASSQGLAVNSYEQYF.

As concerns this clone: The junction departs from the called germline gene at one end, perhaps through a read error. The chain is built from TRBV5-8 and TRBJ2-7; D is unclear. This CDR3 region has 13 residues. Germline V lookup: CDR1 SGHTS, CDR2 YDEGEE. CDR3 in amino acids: CASSLGAWYAQYF. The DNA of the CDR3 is TGTGCCAGCAGCTTGGGAGCTTGGTACGCGCAGTACTTC.

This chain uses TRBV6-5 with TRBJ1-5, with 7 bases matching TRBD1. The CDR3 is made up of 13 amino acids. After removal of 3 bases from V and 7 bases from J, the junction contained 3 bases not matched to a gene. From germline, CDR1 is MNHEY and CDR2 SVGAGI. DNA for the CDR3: TGTGCCAGCAGTTATGCCAGGGGGCAGCCCCAGCATTTT. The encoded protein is CASSYARGQPQHF.

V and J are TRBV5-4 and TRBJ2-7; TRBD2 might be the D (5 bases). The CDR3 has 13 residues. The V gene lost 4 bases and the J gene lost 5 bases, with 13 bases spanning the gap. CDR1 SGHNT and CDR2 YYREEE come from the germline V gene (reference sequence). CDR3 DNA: TGTGCCAGCAGCCCGGGGTGGTTGGACGAGCAGTACTTC. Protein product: CASSPGWLDEQYF.

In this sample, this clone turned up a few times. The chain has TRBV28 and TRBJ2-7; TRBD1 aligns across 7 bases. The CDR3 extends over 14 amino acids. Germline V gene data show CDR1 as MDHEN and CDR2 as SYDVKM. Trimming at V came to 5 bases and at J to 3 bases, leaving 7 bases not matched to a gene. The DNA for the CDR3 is TGTGCCAGCAGTCCGCAGGGGGATGGCTACGAGCAGTACTTC. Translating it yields CASSPQGDGYEQYF. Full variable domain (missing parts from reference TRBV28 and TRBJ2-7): DVKVTQSSRYLVKRTGEKVFLECVQDMDHENMFWYRQDPGLGLRLIYFSYDVKMKEKGDIPEGYSVSREKKERFSLILESASTNQTSMYLCASSPQGDGYEQYFGPGTRLTVT.